This TCR beta chain was profiled in a study of blood T cell repertoires in COVID-19. Across the study: Samples came from the United States, Italy and Spain, spanning acute and convalescent COVID-19. Sources were T cells, B-cell-depleted T cells, or PBMCs; the material itself was cDNA or gDNA.

Using immunoSEQ multiplex PCR, the repertoire was profiled, and TCRdb retains in-frame clones only, with some absent. The data show about 200,000 clones, 80% to 85% seen once. Germline CDR1 is MNHEY and CDR2 is SVGAGI. The V segment lost 5 bases and the J segment 9 bases; nucleotides outside the gene matches: 4. This CDR3 is 13 amino acids long. Sequencing used peripheral blood. This chain connects TRBV6-5 to TRBJ1-2; 12 positions agree with TRBD1. This TCR derives from a human donor in a cohort sampled during active COVID-19. The CDR3 DNA is TGTGCCAGCAGTCCCGGGACAGGGGGCAGCTACACCTTC. This codes for CASSPGTGGSYTF.